This T cell receptor (beta chain) was observed in a study of T cell repertoires in aging, cancer and after chemotherapy. About the study: Healthy donor repertoires were recorded over several months to years and showed clear clonal overlap. About 8.1 million TCR reads made up the full dataset. Overall study results and limits: Compared with age-matched healthy donors, untreated hematological or solid cancer patients showed higher blood TCR clonality. The repertoire data cannot show anything about immunological memory following chemotherapy.

Notes on this clonotype: Its antigen is as yet unknown.

The template was genomic DNA from peripheral blood, not RNA. Rearranged V-D-J TRB sequences were amplified with a mixed TRB-A/B primer pool. TCRdb fed the multiplex PCR reads into MiXCR, producing one record per CDR3 protein. The sample contains some 2,300 distinct CDR3 sequences, under 30% of which appear only once. Germline V gene sequence: CDR1 SGHAT, CDR2 FQNNGV. CDR3 size: 16 residues. Trimming shortened V by 4 bases and J by 8 bases, and 20 bases separated the two germline ends. Material for sequencing was blood. V gene TRBV11-2 combines with J gene TRBJ1-4, with D perhaps TRBD1 (5 bases). The receptor was derived from a human donor in good health. This CDR3 is CASSSPRVRVREKLFF. CDR3 nucleotide sequence: TGTGCCAGCAGCTCACCGCGGGTCAGGGTTCGGGAAAAACTGTTTTTT.